This T cell receptor beta chain emerged from a study of T cell responses to AZD1222 COVID-19 vaccine. Study outcomes and limitations: Vaccine-associated CD4 TCRs spanned spike, dominant at 160-218 and 743-854.

CDR1 and CDR2 (germline): SQVTM, ANQGSEA. The CDR3 has 13 residues. V was pared by 3 bases and J by 5 bases, with 11 bases between. About this clone: The antigen remains unidentified.

This table comes from immunoSEQ multiplex PCR, and its TCRdb copy is limited to in-frame clones, with some not included. This sample yields under 150,000 clones, of which 80% to 95% are seen a single time; roughly 1.1% belongs to the top ten. This chain connects TRBV29-1 to TRBJ1-5; tentatively, D is TRBD1 (5 bases). Specimen: peripheral blood, collected 28 days after the second AZD1222 dose. This clonotype was obtained from an adult who received the AZD1222 COVID-19 vaccine. CDR3 sequence reads: CSVEGTEDQPQHF. The CDR3, as DNA: TGCAGCGTTGAGGGGACGGAAGATCAGCCCCAGCATTTT.